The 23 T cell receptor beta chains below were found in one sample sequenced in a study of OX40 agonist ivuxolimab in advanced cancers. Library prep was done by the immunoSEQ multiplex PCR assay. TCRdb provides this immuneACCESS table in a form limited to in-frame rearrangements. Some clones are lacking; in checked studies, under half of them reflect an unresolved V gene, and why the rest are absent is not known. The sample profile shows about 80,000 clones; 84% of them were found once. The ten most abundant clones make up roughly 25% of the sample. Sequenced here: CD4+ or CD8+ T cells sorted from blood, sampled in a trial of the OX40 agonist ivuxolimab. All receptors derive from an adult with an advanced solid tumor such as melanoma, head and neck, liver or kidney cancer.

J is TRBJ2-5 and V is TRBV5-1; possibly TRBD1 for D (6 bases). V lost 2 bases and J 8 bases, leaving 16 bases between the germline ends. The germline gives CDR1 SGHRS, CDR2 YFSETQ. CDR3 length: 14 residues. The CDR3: CASSFLDRHDTQYF. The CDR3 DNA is TGCGCCAGCAGCTTCTTGGACAGACACGACACCCAGTACTTC.

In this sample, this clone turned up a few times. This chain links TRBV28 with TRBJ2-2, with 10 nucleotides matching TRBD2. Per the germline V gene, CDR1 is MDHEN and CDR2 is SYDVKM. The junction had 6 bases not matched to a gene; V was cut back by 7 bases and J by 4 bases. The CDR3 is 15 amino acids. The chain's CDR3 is CASTTSGVFTGELFF. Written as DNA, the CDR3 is TGTGCCAGCACCACTAGCGGGGTGTTCACCGGGGAGCTGTTTTTT.

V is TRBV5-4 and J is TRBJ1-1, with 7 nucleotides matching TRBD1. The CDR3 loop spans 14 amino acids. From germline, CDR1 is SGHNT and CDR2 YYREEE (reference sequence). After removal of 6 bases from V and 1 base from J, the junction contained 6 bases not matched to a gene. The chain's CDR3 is CASTRPGGNTEAFF. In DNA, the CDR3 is TGTGCCAGCACCCGGCCAGGGGGGAACACTGAAGCTTTCTTT.

CDR3 coding DNA: TGTGCCAGCAGCGTAGGGAACAGCGGGTCTAAAGAGACCCAGTACTTC. Translation gives CASSVGNSGSKETQYF. V and J are TRBV9 and TRBJ2-5, with a possible D match to TRBD2 (6 bases). The CDR3 is 16 residues long. Trimming removed 0 bases at V and 3 bases at J, with 15 bases between. Germline V CDR1 and CDR2: SGDLS, YYNGEE.

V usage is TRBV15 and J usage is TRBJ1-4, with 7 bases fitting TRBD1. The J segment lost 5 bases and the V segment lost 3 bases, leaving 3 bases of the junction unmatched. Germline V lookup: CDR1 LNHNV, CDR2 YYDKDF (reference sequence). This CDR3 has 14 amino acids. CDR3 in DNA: TGTGCCACCAGCAGGACAGGGCTCAATGAAAAACTGTTTTTT. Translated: CATSRTGLNEKLFF.

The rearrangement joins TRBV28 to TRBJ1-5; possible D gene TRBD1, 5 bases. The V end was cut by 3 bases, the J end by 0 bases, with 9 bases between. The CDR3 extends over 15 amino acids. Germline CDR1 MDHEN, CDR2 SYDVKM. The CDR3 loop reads CASSFLDISNQPQHF. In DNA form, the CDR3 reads TGTGCCAGCAGTTTCTTGGACATTAGCAATCAGCCCCAGCATTTT.

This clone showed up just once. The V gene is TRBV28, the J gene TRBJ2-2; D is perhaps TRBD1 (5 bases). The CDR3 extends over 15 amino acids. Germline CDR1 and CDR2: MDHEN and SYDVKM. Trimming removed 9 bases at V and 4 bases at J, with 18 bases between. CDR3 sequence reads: CASDRRPGATGELFF. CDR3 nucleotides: TGTGCCAGTGACCGACGCCCTGGGGCCACCGGGGAGCTGTTTTTT.

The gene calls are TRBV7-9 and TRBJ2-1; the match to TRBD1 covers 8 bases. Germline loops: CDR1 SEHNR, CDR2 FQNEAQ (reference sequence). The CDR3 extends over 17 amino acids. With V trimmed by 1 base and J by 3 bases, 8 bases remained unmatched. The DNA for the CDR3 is TGTGCCAGCAGCTTAGGAACAGGGGGGCCCATCTACAATGAGCAGTTCTTC. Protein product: CASSLGTGGPIYNEQFF.

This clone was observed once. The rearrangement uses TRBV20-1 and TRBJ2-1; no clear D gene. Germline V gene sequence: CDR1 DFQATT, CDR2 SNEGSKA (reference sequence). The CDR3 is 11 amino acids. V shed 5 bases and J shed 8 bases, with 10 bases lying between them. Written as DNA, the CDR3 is TGCAGTGCTTCCCTATTACATGAGCAGTTCTTC. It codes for CSASLLHEQFF.

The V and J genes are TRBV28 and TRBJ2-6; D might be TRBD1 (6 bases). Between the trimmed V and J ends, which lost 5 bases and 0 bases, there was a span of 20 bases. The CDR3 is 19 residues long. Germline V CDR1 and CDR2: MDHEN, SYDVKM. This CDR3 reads CASSRGPRGISSGANVLTF. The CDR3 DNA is TGTGCCAGCAGTCGAGGGCCGAGGGGGATCTCCTCTGGGGCCAACGTCCTGACTTTC.

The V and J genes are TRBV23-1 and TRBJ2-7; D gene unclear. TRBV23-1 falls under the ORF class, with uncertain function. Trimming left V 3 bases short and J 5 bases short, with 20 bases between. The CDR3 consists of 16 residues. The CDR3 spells CASSQSGPLPRNEQYF. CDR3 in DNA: TGCGCCAGCAGTCAGTCTGGACCTCTTCCTCGGAACGAGCAGTACTTC.

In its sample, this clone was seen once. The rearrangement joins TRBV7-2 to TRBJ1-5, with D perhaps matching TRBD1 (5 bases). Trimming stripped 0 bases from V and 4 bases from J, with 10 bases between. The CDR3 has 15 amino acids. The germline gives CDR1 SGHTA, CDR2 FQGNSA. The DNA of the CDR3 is TGTGCCAGCAGCTTAGCGCTGGGGGAAAATCAGCCCCAGCATTTT. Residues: CASSLALGENQPQHF.

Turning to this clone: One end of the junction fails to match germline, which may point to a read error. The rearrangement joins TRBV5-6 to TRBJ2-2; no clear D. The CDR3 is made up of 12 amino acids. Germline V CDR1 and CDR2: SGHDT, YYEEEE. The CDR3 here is CASSFGERRAVF. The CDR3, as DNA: TGTGCCAGCAGCTTCGGAGAGCGAAGAGCTGTTTTT.

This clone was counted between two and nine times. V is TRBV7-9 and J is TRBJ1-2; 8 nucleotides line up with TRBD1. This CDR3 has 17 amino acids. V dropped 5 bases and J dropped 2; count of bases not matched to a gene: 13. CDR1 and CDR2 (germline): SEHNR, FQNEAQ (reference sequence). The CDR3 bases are TGTGCCAGCAGCCCTCCGGGACAGGAAAAGCTCAACTATGGCTACACCTTC. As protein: CASSPPGQEKLNYGYTF.

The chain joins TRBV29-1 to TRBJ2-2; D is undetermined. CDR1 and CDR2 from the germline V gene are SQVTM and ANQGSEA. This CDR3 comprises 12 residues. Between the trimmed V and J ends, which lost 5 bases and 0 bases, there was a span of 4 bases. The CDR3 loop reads CSVRTNTGELFF. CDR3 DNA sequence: TGCAGCGTTAGGACGAACACCGGGGAGCTGTTTTTT.

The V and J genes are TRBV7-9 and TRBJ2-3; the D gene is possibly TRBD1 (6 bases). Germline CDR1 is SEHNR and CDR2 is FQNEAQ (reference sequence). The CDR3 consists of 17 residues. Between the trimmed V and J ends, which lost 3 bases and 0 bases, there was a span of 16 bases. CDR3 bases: TGTGCCAGCAGCTTCTTTCTACAGGGCTATAGCACAGATACGCAGTATTTT. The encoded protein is CASSFFLQGYSTDTQYF.

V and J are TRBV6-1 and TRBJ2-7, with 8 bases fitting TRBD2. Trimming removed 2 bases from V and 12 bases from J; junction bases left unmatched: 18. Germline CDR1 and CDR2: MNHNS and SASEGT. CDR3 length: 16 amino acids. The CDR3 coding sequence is TGTGCCAGCAGTGAACGGTATCAAGAACCGGGACTAGTGACGTACTTC. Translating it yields CASSERYQEPGLVTYF.

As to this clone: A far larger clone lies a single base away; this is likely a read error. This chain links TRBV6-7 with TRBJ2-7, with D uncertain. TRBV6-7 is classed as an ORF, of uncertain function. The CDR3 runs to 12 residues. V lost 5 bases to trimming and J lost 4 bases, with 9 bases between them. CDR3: CASSEAVYEQYF. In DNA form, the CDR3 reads TGTGCCAGCAGTGAGGCCGTATACGAGCAGTACTTC.

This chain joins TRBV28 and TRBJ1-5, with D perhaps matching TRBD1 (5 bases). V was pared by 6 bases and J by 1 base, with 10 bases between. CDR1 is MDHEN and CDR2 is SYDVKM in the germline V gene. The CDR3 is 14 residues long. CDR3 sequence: CASRSGGSNQPQHF. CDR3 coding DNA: TGTGCCAGCAGATCGGGGGGGAGCAATCAGCCCCAGCATTTT.

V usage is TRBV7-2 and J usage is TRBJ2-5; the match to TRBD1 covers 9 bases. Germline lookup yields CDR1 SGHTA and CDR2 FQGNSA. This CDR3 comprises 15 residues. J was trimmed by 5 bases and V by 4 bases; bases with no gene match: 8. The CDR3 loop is CASSSLGQGWETQYF. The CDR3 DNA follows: TGTGCCAGCAGCTCACTAGGACAGGGGTGGGAGACCCAGTACTTC.

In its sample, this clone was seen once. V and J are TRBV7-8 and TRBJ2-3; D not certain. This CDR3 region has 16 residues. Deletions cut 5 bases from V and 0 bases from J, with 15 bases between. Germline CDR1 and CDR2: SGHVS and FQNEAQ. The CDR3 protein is CASSPRAIPSTDTQYF. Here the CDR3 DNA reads TGTGCCAGCAGCCCCCGGGCTATCCCAAGCACAGATACGCAGTATTTT.

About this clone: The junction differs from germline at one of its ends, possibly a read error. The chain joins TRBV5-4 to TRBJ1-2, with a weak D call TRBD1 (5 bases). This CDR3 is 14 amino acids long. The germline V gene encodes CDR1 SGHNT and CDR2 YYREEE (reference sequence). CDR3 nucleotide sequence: TGTGCCAGCAGCTTGGAAACAGGTAACGATGGCTACACCTTC. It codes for CASSLETGNDGYTF. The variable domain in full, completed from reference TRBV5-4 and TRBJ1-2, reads ETGVTQSPTHLIKTRGQQVTLRCSSQSGHNTVSWYQQALGQGPQFIFQYYREEENGRGNFPPRFSGLQFPNYSSELNVNALELDDSALYLCASSLETGNDGYTFGSGTRLTVV.

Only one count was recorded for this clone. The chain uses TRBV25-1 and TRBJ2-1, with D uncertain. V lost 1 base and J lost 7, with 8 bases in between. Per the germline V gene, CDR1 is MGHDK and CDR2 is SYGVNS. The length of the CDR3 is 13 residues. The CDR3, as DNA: TGTGCCAGCAGTGAATCCCTACCTAATGAGCAGTTCTTC. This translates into CASSESLPNEQFF.